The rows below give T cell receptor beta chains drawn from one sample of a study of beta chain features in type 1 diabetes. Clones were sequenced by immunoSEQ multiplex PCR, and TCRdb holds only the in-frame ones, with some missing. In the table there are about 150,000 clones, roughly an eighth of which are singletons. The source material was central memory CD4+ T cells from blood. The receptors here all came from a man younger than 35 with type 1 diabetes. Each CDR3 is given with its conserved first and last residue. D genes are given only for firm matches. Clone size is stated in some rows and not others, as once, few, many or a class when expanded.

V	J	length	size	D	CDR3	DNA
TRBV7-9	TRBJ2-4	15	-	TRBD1	CASSAGQGVGNIQYF	TGTGCCAGCAGCGCGGGACAGGGGGTTGGAAACATTCAGTACTTC
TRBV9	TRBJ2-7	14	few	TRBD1	CASSVGQGQGEQYF	TGTGCCAGCAGCGTCGGACAGGGGCAGGGCGAGCAGTACTTC
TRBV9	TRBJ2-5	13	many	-	CASQRGVEETQYF	TGTGCCAGCCAGAGAGGGGTGGAGGAGACCCAGTACTTC
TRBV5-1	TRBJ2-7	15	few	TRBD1	CASSWGTVSSYEQYF	TGCGCCAGCAGCTGGGGGACAGTGAGCTCCTACGAGCAGTACTTC
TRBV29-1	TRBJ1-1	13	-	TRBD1	CSVSRQGDTEAFF	TGCAGCGTTTCTAGACAGGGTGACACTGAAGCTTTCTTT
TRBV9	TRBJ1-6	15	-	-	CASSGTQGITSPLHF	TGTGCCAGCAGTGGGACACAGGGAATCACTTCACCCCTCCACTTT
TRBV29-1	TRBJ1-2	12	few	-	CSVADRSDGYTF	TGCAGCGTCGCAGACAGGTCTGATGGCTACACCTTC
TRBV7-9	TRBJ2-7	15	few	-	CASSLEISAAYEQYF	TGTGCCAGCAGCTTAGAAATAAGCGCAGCCTACGAGCAGTACTTC
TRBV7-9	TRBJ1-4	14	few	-	CASPKDGGSEKLFF	TGTGCCAGTCCCAAAGATGGGGGCTCGGAAAAACTGTTTTTT
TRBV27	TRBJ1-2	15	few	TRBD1	CASSKRTGQTDGYTF	TGTGCCAGCAGCAAAAGGACAGGGCAGACGGATGGCTACACCTTC
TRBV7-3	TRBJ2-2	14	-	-	CASSSSRDTGELFF	TGTGCCAGCAGCTCTAGCAGGGACACCGGGGAGCTGTTTTTT
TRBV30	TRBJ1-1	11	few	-	CASLEPTEAFF	TGTGCCTCCCTAGAGCCTACTGAAGCTTTCTTT
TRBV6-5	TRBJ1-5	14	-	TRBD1	CASSYGTGKTPQHF	TGTGCCAGCAGTTATGGGACAGGGAAAACGCCCCAGCATTTT
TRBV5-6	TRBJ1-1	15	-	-	CASSAQGTLNTEAFF	TGTGCCAGCAGCGCCCAGGGCACCCTGAACACTGAAGCTTTCTTT
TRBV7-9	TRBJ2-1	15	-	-	CASSLARAQGHEQFF	TGTGCCAGCAGCTTAGCGAGGGCACAGGGTCATGAGCAGTTCTTC
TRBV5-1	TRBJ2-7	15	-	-	CASSVAGAMTYEQYF	TGCGCCAGCAGCGTCGCTGGGGCCATGACCTACGAGCAGTACTTC
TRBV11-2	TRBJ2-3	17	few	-	CASTRAGGAIRTDTQYF	TGTGCCAGCACTAGGGCCGGGGGCGCCATTCGCACAGATACGCAGTATTTT